This entry features one TCR beta chain sequence. Its specificity is unknown. The assay was immunoSEQ multiplex PCR, and TCRdb's table has in-frame clones only and misses some. The sample carries tens of thousands of clones, 65% to 80% recorded once. The ViraFEST assay expanded antigen-specific CD4+ T cells with viral peptide pools before sequencing. Investigators separated out CD4+ T cells once about eleven days of culture had passed. Negative nucleocapsid antibody tests before and after vaccination confirmed no previous SARS-CoV-2 infection. These data originate in a study of vaccination effects on CD4 cells after COVID-19. The sequences come from CD4+ T cells from PBMCs cultured with HCoV-NL63 spike peptides, collected before COVID-19 vaccination. This receptor was taken from a human donor who received a COVID-19 vaccine.

The CDR3 region has the DNA TGTGCCAGCAGCCAAGCGAGTGGAAATCTTGTCGATGAGCAGTTCTTC. Its protein is CASSQASGNLVDEQFF. The chain is built from TRBV3-1 (or the pseudogene TRBV3-2) and TRBJ2-1; unclear D gene. CDR3 length: 16 residues. Germline assignment: CDR1 LGHDT and CDR2 YNNKEL (reference sequence). V was shortened by 1 base and J by 8 bases, with 18 bases between the two germline ends.